This T cell receptor beta chain came from a study of cytomegalovirus exposure and HLA in healthy donors. Germline trimming cut 1 base from V and 2 bases from J; bases unmatched to any gene: 4. Germline CDR1 SSHAT, CDR2 FNYEAQ (reference sequence). The CDR3 totals 16 residues. The PCR employed 60 Vbeta primers together with 13 Jbeta primers. Method: immunoSEQ multiplex PCR; TCRdb's copy keeps in-frame clones and lacks some. The sample has fewer than 200,000 clones; the top ten hold roughly 6.7%. This sequence joins TRBV7-7 and TRBJ2-5; 10 bases are a match to TRBD2. The sequence was collected from a man in his thirties or forties in good health and CMV-seronegative. Sequenced input: PBMCs. CDR3 nucleotide sequence: TGTGCCAGCAGCTTAGGGTTAGCGGGGGGTCAAGAGACCCAGTACTTC. Translated, it gives CASSLGLAGGQETQYF.